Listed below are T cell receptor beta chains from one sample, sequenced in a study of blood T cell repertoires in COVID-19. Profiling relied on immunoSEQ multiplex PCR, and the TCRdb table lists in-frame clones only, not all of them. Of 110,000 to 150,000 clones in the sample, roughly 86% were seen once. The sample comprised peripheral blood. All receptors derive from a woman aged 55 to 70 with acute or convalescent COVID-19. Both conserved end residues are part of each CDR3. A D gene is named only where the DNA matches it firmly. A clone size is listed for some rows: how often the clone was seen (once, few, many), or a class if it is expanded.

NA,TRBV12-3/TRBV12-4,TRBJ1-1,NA,TGTGCCAGCAACCCGGACAGGAACACTGAAGCTTTCTTT,CASNPDRNTEAFF
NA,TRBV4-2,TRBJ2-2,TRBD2,TGTGCCAGCAGCCAATCTAGGTTCCAGCGGGGGGCGAACACCGGGGAGCTGTTTTTT,CASSQSRFQRGANTGELFF
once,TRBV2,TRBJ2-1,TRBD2,TGTGCCAGCAGGTCTTCTGAGGGGTGGCGGGGGGCTGACAATGAGCAGTTCTTC,CASRSSEGWRGADNEQFF
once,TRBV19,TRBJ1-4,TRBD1,TGTGCCAGTACGGGACAGGGTTATGAAAAACTGTTTTTT,CASTGQGYEKLFF
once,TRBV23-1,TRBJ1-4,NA,TGCGCCAGCAGTCAATTCCCCCCTCCCTCGGACAGCCGTAATGAAAAACTGTTTTTT,CASSQFPPPSDSRNEKLFF
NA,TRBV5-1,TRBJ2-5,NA,TGCGCCAGCAGCTTGGCGGGGGGCCGGGAAGAGACCCAGTACTTC,CASSLAGGREETQYF
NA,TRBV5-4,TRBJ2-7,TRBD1,TGTGCCAGCAGCAGGGGACAGGGTCCCTACGAGCAGTACTTC,CASSRGQGPYEQYF
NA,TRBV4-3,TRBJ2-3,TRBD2,TGCGCCAGCAGGTTGAGGGCGGGGGGGGCAGATACGCAGTATTTT,CASRLRAGGADTQYF
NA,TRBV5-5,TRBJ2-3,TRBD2,TGTGCCAGCAGCTTCGGACTAGCATCCGCAGATACGCAGTATTTT,CASSFGLASADTQYF
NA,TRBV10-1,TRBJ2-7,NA,TGCGCCAGCAGTGTTGGCAGGGGCTACGAGCAGTACTTC,CASSVGRGYEQYF